This T cell receptor beta chain was documented in a study of CD4 T cells in relation to SARS-CoV-2 and coronaviruses. Study-level information: PBMCs were cultured with antigen for roughly 10 days before TCR beta sequencing. The negative reference was HIV-1 Nef peptide pool or peptide-free culture.

Overall study findings and caveats: Each donor contributed either pre-pandemic or post-infection samples, not both.

The CDR3 loop spans 16 amino acids. V lost 3 bases and J lost 3; bases outside the gene matches: 7. The germline gives CDR1 MDHEN, CDR2 SYDVKM. Remarks on this clone: Its antigen is unidentified.

TCRdb's table, derived via immunoSEQ multiplex PCR, lists solely in-frame clones and lacks some. The data hold approximately 20,000 clones, with about 70% observed a single time. Before the COVID-19 pandemic, during about 2011-2019, CD4+ T cells were taken from unexposed donors. After about 10 days of culture, CD4+ T cells were isolated. As cell numbers allowed, unexposed-donor CD4+ T cells faced SARS-CoV-2 S/N and four cold-coronavirus spikes. The material sequenced was CD4+ T cells from PBMCs, cultured in vitro. This clonotype originated in a human donor in good health. The chain is built from TRBV28 and TRBJ1-5; the match to TRBD1 covers 8 bases. This CDR3 reads CASSFRGLRHNQPQHF. For the CDR3, the DNA is TGTGCCAGCAGTTTCAGGGGGCTCAGACACAATCAGCCCCAGCATTTT.